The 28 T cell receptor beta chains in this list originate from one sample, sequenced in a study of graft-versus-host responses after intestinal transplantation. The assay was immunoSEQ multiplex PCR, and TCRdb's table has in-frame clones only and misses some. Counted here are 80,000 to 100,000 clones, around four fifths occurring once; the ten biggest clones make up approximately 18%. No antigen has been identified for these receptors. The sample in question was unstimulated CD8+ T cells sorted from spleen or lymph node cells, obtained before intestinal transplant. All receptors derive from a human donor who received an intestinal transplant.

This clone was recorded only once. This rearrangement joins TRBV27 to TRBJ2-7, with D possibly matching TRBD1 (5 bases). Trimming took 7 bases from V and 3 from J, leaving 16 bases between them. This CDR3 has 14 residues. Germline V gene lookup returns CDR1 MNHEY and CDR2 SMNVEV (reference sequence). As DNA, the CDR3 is TGTGCCAGCACCCCAAGGGGCTTTTACTACGAGCAGTACTTC. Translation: CASTPRGFYYEQYF.

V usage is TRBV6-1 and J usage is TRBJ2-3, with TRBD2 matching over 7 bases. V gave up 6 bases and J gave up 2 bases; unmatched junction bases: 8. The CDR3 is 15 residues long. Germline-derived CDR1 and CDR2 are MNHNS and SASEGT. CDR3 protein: CASRRGDYTTDTQYF. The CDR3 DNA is TGTGCCAGCAGGAGAGGGGACTACACCACAGATACGCAGTATTTT.

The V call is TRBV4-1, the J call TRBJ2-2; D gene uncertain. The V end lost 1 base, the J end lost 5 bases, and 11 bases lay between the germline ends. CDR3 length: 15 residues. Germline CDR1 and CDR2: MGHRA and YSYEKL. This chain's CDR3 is CASSQAAAWTGELFF. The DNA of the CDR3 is TGCGCCAGCAGCCAAGCTGCGGCCTGGACCGGGGAGCTGTTTTTT.

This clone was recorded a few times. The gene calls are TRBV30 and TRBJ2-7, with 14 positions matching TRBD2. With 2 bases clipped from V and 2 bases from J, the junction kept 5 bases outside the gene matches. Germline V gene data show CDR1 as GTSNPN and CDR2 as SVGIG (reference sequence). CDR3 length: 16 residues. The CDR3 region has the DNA TGTGCCTGGAGTAAGGGACTAGCGGGAGACCCCTACGAGCAGTACTTC. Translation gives CAWSKGLAGDPYEQYF. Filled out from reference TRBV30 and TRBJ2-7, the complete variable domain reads SQTIHQWPATLVQPVGSPLSLECTVEGTSNPNLYWYRQAAGRGLQLLFYSVGIGQISSEVPQNLSASRPQDRQFILSSKKLLLSDSGFYLCAWSKGLAGDPYEQYFGPGTRLTVT.

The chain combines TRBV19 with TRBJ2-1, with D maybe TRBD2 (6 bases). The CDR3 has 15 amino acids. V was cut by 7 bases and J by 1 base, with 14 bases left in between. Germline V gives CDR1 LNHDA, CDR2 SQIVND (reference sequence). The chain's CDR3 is CASTTSGASYNEQFF. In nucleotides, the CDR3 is TGTGCCAGTACTACATCGGGAGCTTCCTACAATGAGCAGTTCTTC. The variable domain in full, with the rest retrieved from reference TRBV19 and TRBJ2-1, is DGGITQSPKYLFRKEGQNVTLSCEQNLNHDAMYWYRQDPGQGLRLIYYSQIVNDFQKGDIAEGYSVSREKKESFPLTVTSAQKNPTAFYLCASTTSGASYNEQFFGPGTRLTVL.

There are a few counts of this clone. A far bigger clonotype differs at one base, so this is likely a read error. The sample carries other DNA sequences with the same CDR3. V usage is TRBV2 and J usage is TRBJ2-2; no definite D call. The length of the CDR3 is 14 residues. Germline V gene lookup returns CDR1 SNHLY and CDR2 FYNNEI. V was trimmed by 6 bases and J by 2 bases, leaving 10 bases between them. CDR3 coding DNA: TGTGCCAGCAGCGGGTCAGTCAACACCGGGGAGCTGTTTTTT. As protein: CASSGSVNTGELFF.

The CDR3 loop is CASSQDRGTQGDGTEAFF. CDR3 DNA: TGCGCCAGCAGCCAAGATCGGGGAACACAGGGGGATGGCACTGAAGCTTTCTTT. The chain links TRBV4-1 to TRBJ1-1; the match to TRBD1 covers 8 bases. The CDR3 has 18 residues. V was pared by 0 bases and J by 4 bases, with 13 bases of the junction left unmatched. Germline assignment: CDR1 MGHRA and CDR2 YSYEKL.

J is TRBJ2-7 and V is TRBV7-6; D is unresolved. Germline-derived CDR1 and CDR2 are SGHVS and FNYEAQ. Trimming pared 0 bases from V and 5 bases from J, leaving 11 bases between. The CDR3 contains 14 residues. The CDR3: CASSLAPAPDEQYF. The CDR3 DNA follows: TGTGCCAGCAGCTTAGCGCCAGCCCCCGACGAGCAGTACTTC.

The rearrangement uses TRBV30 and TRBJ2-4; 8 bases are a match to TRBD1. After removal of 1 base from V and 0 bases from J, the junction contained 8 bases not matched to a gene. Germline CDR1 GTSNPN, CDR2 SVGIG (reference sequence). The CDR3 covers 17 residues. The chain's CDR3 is CAWSDYQGAVAKNIQYF. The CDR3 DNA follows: TGTGCCTGGAGTGATTATCAGGGGGCAGTAGCCAAAAACATTCAGTACTTC.

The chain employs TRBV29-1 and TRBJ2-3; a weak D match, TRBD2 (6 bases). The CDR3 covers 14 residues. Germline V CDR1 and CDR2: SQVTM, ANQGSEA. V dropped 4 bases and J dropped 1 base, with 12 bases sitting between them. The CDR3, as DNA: TGCAGCGTTGTATCCAGGGAGGGCACAGATACGCAGTATTTT. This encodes CSVVSREGTDTQYF.

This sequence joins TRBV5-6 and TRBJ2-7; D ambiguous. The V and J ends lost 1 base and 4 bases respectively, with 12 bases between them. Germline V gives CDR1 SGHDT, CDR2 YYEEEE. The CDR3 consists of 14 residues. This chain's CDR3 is CASSLRRNLYEQYF. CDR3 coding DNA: TGTGCCAGCAGCTTGCGGCGGAACCTTTACGAGCAGTACTTC.

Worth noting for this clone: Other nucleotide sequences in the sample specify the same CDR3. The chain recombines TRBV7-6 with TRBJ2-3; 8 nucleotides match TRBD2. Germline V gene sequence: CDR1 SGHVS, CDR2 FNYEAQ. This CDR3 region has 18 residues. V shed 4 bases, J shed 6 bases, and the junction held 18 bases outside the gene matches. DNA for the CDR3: TGTGCCAGCAGCTCCCCTCGGGAGGGGTCCCCTTTAGAGGATACGCAGTATTTT. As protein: CASSSPREGSPLEDTQYF.

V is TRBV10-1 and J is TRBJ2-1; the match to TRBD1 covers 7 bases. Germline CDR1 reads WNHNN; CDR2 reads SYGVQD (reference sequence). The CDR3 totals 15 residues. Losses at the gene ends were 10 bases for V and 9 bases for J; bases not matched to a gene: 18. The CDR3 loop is CATDTRDRYDTEQFF. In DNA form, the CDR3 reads TGCGCCACCGACACCCGGGACAGATATGATACTGAGCAGTTCTTC.

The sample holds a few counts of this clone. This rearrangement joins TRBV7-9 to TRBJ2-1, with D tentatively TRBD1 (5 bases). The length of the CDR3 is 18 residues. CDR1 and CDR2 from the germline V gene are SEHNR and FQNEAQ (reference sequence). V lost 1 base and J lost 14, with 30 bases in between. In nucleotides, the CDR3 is TGTGCCAGCAGCTTAGTAGTGTGGGGCAGGGTGAAATACGTTGGGAAGTTCTTC. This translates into CASSLVVWGRVKYVGKFF. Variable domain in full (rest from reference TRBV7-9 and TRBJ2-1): DTGVSQNPRHKITKRGQNVTFRCDPISEHNRLYWYRQTLGQGPEFLTYFQNEAQLEKSRLLSDRFSAERPKGSFSTLEIQRTEQGDSAMYLCASSLVVWGRVKYVGKFFGPGTRLTVL.

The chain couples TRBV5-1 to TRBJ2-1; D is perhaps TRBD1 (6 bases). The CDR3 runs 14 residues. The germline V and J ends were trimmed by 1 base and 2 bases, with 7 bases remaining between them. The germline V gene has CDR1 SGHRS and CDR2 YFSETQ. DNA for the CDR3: TGCGCCAGCAGCTTGTGGGGGCCCTACAATGAGCAGTTCTTC. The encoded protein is CASSLWGPYNEQFF.

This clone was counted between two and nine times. The CDR3 sequence: CASSPAQGETQYF. The DNA for the CDR3 is TGTGCCAGCAGCCCGGCACAGGGGGAGACCCAGTACTTC. The chain carries TRBV7-9 and TRBJ2-5; 7 nucleotides align to TRBD1. CDR1 is SEHNR, CDR2 FQNEAQ, per germline (reference sequence). With 5 bases clipped from V and 5 bases from J, the junction kept 5 bases outside the gene matches. The CDR3 runs to 13 residues.

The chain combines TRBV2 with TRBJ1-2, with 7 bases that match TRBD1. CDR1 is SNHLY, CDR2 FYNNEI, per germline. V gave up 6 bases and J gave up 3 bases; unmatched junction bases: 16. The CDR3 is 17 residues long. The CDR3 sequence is CASSDVLDRESDYGYTF. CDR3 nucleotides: TGTGCCAGCAGCGACGTTTTAGACAGGGAGTCTGACTATGGCTACACCTTC.

DNA for the CDR3: TGTGCCAGTAAAGGAGGGAGAATGGTCCAGGGGATCCCCTACAATGAGCAGTTCTTC. Protein: CASKGGRMVQGIPYNEQFF. The V and J genes are TRBV19 and TRBJ2-1; either TRBD1 or TRBD2 may fit D (6 bases each). Germline V gene sequence: CDR1 LNHDA, CDR2 SQIVND (reference sequence). The ends were cut back, 7 bases at V and 2 bases at J, with 27 bases in the middle. This CDR3 is 19 amino acids long.

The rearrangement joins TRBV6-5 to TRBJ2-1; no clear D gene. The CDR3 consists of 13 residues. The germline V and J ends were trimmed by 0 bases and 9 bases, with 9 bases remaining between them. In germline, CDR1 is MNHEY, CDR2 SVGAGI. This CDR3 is CASSYSIEFEQFF. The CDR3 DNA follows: TGTGCCAGCAGTTACTCGATTGAGTTTGAGCAGTTCTTC.

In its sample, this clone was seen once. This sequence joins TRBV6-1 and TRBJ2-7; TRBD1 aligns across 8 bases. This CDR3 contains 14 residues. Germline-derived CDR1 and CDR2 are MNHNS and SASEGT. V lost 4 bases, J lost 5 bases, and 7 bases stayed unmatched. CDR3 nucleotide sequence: TGTGCCAGCAGTGCAGGACAGGGAGTCGACGAGCAGTACTTC. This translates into CASSAGQGVDEQYF.

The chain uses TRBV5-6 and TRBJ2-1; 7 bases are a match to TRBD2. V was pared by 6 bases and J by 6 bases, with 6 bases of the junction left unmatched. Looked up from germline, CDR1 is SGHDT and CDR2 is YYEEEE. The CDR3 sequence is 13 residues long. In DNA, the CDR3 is TGTGCCAGCACCCAGACTAGCTTCAATGAGCAGTTCTTC. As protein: CASTQTSFNEQFF.

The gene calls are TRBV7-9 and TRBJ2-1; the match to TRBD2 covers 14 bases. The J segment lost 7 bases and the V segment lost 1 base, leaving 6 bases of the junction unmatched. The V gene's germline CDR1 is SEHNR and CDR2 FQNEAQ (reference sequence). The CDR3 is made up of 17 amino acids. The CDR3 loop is CASSLGSGLAGGNEQFF. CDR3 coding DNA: TGTGCCAGCAGCTTAGGGTCCGGACTAGCGGGGGGTAATGAGCAGTTCTTC.

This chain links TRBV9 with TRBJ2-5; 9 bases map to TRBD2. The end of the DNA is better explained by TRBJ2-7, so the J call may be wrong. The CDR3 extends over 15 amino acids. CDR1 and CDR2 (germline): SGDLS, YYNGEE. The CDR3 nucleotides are TGTGCCAGCAGCGTAGGATTAGCGGGGGAAGGCGAGCAGTACTTC. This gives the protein CASSVGLAGEGEQYF.

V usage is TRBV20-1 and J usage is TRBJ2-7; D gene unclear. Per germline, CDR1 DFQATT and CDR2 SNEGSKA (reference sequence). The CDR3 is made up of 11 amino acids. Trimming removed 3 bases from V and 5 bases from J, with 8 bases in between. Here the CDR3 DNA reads TGCAGTGCTAGGGTCTGGGACGAGCAGTACTTC. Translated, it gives CSARVWDEQYF.

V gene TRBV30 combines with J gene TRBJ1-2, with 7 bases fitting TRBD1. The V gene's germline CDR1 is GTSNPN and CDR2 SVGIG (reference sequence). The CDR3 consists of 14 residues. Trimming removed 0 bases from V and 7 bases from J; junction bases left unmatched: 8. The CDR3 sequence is CAWSVNRGVFGYTF. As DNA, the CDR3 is TGTGCCTGGAGTGTAAACAGGGGCGTTTTTGGCTACACCTTC.

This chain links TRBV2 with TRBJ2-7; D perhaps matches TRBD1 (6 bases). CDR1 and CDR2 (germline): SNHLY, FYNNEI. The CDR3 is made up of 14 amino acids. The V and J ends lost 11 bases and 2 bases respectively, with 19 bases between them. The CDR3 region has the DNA TGTGCCGGTACAGATAGCCGGACAGCCTACGAGCAGTACTTC. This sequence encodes CAGTDSRTAYEQYF.

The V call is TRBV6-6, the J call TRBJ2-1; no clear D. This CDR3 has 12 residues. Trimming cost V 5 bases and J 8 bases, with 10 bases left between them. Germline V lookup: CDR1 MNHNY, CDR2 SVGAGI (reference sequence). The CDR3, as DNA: TGTGCCAGCAGTGACCTTTGGGATGAGCAGTTCTTC. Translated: CASSDLWDEQFF.

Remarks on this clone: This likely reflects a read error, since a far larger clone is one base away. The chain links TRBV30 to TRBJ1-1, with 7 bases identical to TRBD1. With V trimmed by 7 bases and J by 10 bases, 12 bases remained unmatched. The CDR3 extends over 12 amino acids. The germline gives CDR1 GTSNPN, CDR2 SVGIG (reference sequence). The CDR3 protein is CAFDRDMSLAFF. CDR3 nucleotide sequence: TGTGCCTTTGACAGGGATATGTCGCTAGCTTTCTTT.